This TCR beta chain was recorded in a study of monozygotic twins with inflammatory bowel disease. Germline CDR1 and CDR2: SGHRS and YFSETQ. This CDR3 region has 14 residues. The study subjected TCRalpha and TCRbeta cDNA to two nested PCRs of approximately 16 and 9 cycles. TCRdb reanalyzed the 5' RACE reads, giving one entry per CDR3 protein sequence and no DNA. The sample table includes about 330,000 distinct CDR3 sequences. The V call is TRBV5-1, the J call TRBJ1-1; the TCRdb D gene call, TRBD1, has no DNA to confirm it. This TCR was sampled from a human donor with ulcerative colitis or Crohn's disease, or a healthy co-twin of an affected twin (not recorded which). Sequencing was carried out using blood. CDR3 loop: CASSSVRGDTEAFF. Based on the CDR3 plus reference TRBV5-1 and TRBJ1-1, the full variable domain is KAGVTQTPRYLIKTRGQQVTLSCSPISGHRSVSWYQQTPGQGLQFLFEYFSETQRNKGNFPGRFSGRQFSNSRSEMNVSTLELGDSALYLCASSSVRGDTEAFFGQGTRLTVV.